This T cell receptor (beta chain) was profiled in a study of blood T cell repertoires in COVID-19 (dated by TCRdb to the early 2020s). Background for the entire study: Samples from collaborators originated in the United States, Italy and Spain and spanned both the acute and convalescent phases of COVID-19. Where available, HLA class I and class II types were obtained from metadata supplied by the sample provider rather than from assay-based typing. The prospective study material was composed of cDNA or gDNA derived from T cells, B-cell-depleted T cells, or PBMCs. The repertoires were released in a freely available public database intended as a resource for research on the immune response to SARS-CoV-2. The sample metadata nearly always contained a de-identified subject ID, COVID-19 status, age in years and sex. The samples were drawn from two sources: the first 160 participants of the ongoing ImmuneRACE study, and 1,000 to 1,500 subjects contributed by 6 global collaborators. Deeply sampled blood TCRbeta repertoires from subjects exposed to, actively infected with, or recovered from COVID-19 were included in the dataset.

There are 13 amino acids in the CDR3, from cysteine to phenylalanine inclusive. The CDR3 DNA has 39 bases and is translated from base 1. V is clipped by 1 base and J by 7 bases, and the sequence between their germline boundaries is 11 bases long. For CDR1 and CDR2, the germline V gene (reference sequence) lists LNHNV and YYDKDF. TCRbeta CDR3 regions were amplified from genomic DNA by means of the immunoSEQ Assay, a bias-controlled multiplex PCR. The authors' analysis ran thus. Nucleated cell counts per sample were estimated from amplification of reference gene primers within the assay. Sequence reads were collapsed and filtered to measure the absolute abundance of every unique TCRbeta CDR3 rearrangement. For each sample, productive Simpson clonality was calculated as the square root of Simpson's diversity index over productive rearrangements. The immuneACCESS repertoire file appears here via TCRdb, limited to in-frame rearrangements. These files lack a portion of the clones; in checked studies, under half of the deficit traces to unresolved V genes, and the cause of the others is not known. V, J and clone size were drawn from that table, and D and trimming were deduced from the DNA. Counted in this sample were 95,000 to 150,000 clones; around 81% of them appeared once. Of the sample, under 4.5% falls within the top ten clones.

As for this clone: Its cognate antigen has yet to be identified. The sample holds no much larger clone one base away, and base qualities are not on file.

Collaborating institutions collected whole blood in K2EDTA tubes following their own protocols. For TCRbeta analysis, collaborators shipped samples in one of three forms: frozen whole blood, isolated PBMCs, or DNA extracted from either of those sample types. The paper's findings and limits, for the study overall: How much clinical and demographic metadata was included differed by source and by participant, and the metadata was provided uncurated.

This TCR was recovered from a woman aged 50 to 65 with acute or convalescent COVID-19. Sequencing was performed on peripheral blood. The chain joins TRBV15 to TRBJ2-7; there is no confident call for the D gene. This receptor carries the CDR3 CATSRVPSMEQYF. In nucleotides, the sequence is TGTGCCACCAGCAGAGTTCCATCCATGGAGCAGTACTTC.